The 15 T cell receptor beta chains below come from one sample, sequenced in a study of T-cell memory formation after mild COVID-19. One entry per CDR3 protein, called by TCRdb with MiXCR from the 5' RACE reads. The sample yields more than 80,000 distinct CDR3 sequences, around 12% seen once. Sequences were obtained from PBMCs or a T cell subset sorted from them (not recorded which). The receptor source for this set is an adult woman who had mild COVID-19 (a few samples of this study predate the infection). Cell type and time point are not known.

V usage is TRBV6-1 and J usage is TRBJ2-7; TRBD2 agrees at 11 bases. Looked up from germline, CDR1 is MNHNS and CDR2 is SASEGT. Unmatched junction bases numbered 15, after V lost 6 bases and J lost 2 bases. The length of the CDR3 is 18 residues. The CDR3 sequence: CASRSHGLAGPAAYEQYF. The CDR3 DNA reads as TGTGCCAGCAGATCACATGGACTAGCGGGCCCGGCGGCCTACGAGCAGTACTTC.

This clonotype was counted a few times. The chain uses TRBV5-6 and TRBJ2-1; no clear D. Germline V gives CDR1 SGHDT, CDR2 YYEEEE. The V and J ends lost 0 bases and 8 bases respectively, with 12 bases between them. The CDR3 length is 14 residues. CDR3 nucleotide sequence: TGTGCCAGCAGCTTGGTCCTACTCGCCGATGAGCAGTTCTTC. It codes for CASSLVLLADEQFF.

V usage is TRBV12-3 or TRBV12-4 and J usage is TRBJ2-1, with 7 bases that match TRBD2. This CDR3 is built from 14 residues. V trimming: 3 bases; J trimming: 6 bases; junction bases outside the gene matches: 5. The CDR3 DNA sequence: TGTGCCAGCAGTTTTTGGAGGGAGGGCAATGAGCAGTTCTTC. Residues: CASSFWREGNEQFF.

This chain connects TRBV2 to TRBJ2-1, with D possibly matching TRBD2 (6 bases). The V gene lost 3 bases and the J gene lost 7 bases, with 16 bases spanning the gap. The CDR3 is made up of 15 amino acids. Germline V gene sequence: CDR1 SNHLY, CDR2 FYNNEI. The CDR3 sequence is CASSERGPPFNEQFF. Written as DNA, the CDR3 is TGTGCCAGCAGTGAGCGGGGACCCCCCTTTAATGAGCAGTTCTTC.

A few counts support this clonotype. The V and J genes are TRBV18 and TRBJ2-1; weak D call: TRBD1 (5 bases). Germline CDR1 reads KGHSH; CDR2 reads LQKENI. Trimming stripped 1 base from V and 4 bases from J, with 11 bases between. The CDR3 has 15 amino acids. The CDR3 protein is CASSPQDKGYNEQFF. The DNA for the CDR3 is TGTGCCAGCTCACCACAGGATAAGGGGTACAATGAGCAGTTCTTC. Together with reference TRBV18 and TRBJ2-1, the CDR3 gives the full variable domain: NAGVMQNPRHLVRRRGQEARLRCSPMKGHSHVYWYRQLPEEGLKFMVYLQKENIIDESGMPKERFSAEFPKEGPSILRIQQVVRGDSAAYFCASSPQDKGYNEQFFGPGTRLTVL.

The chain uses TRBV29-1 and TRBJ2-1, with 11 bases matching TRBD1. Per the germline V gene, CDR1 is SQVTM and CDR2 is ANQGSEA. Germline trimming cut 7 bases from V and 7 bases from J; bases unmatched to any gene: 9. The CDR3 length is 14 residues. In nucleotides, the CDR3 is TGCAGCGCCTGGACAGGGGGCTATGGGAATGAGCAGTTCTTC. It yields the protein CSAWTGGYGNEQFF.

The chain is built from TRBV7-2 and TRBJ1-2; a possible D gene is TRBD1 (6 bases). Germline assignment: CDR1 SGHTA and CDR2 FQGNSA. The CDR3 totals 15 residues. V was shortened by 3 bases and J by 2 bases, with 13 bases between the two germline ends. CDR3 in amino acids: CASSFPGHSNYGYTF. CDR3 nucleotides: TGTGCCAGCAGCTTTCCGGGACACTCGAACTATGGCTACACCTTC.

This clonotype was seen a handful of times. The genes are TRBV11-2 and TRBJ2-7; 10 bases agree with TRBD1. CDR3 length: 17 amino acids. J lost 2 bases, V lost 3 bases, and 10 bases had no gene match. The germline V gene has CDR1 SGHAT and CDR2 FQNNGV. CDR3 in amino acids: CASSLLSAGTGAYEQYF. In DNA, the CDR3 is TGTGCCAGCAGCTTGCTAAGCGCCGGGACAGGGGCCTACGAGCAGTACTTC.

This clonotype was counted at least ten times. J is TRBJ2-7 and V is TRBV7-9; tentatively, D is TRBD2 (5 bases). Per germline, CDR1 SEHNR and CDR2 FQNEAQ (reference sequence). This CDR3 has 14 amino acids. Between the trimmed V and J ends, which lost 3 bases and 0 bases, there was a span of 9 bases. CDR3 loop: CASSLGSISYEQYF. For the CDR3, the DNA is TGTGCCAGCAGCTTGGGGAGTATCTCCTACGAGCAGTACTTC.

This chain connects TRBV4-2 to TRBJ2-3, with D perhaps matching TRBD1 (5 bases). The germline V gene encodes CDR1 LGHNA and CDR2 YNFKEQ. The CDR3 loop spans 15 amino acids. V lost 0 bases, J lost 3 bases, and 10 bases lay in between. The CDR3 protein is CASSQDDSLTDTQYF. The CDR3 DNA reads TGTGCCAGCAGCCAAGACGACAGTCTAACAGATACGCAGTATTTT.

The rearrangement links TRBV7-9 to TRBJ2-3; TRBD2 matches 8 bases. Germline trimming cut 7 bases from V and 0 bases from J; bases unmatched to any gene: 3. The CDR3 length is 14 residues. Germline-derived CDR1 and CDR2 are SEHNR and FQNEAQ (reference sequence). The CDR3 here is CASIPSGSTDTQYF. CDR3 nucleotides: TGTGCCAGCATCCCTAGCGGGAGCACAGATACGCAGTATTTT.

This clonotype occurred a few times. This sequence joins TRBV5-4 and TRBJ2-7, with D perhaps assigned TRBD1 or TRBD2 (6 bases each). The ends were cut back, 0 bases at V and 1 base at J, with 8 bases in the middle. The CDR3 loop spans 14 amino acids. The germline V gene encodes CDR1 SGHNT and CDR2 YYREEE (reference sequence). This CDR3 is CASSLGGGSYEQYF. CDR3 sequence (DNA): TGTGCCAGCAGCTTGGGAGGGGGGTCCTACGAGCAGTACTTC.

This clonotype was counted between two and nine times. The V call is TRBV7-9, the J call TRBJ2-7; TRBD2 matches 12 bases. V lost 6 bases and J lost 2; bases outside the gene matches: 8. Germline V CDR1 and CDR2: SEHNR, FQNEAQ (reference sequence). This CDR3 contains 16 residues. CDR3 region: CASSPRLAGATYEQYF. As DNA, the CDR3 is TGTGCCAGCAGTCCCAGACTAGCGGGGGCAACCTACGAGCAGTACTTC.

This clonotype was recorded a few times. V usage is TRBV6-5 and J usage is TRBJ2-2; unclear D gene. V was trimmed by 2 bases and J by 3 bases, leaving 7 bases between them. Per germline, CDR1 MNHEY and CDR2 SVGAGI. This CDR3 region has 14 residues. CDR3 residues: CASSYGQYTGELFF. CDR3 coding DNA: TGTGCCAGCAGTTACGGGCAGTACACCGGGGAGCTGTTTTTT.

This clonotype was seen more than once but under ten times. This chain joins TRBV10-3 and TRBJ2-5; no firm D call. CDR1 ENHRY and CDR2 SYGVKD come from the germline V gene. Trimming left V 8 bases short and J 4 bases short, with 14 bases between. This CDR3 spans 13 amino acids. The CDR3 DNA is TGTGCCATCGCCCTTAATTGGGGAGAGACCCAGTACTTC. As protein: CAIALNWGETQYF.